This T cell receptor (beta chain) was identified in a study of identifying expanded T cells in peripheral blood. The assay was immunoSEQ multiplex PCR, and TCRdb's table has in-frame clones only and misses some. The repertoire has some 130,000 clones, 80% to 90% of them found once; the top ten carry 8.4%. In germline, CDR1 is GTSNPN, CDR2 SVGIG (reference sequence). This CDR3 is 18 amino acids long. V shed 3 bases and J shed 2 bases, with 25 bases lying between them. The clonotype comes from a person between 18 and 75 years old in good health. This chain links TRBV30 with TRBJ1-1, with D unresolved. The sample taken for sequencing was blood. The DNA for the CDR3 is TGTGCCTGGAGGCCACGATGGGGTCAGGCAGCTCTTAACACTGAAGCTTTCTTT. Protein product: CAWRPRWGQAALNTEAFF.